Below, one T cell receptor (beta chain) is given with its context. Antigen unknown. RNA transcripts yielded amplified TCR beta CDR3 regions. A first-round RT-PCR of the TCR CDR3 used the HTBI primer set. TCRdb independently ran MiXCR on the multiplex PCR reads; one entry per CDR3 protein. Of fewer than 650,000 distinct CDR3 sequences listed, around 15% are singletons. The data are from a study of T cells in Graves' hyperthyroidism and ophthalmopathy. Looking at the study overall: Pretreatment peripheral blood was obtained at initial diagnosis.

CDR3 length: 13 amino acids. The V gene lost 4 bases and the J gene lost 7 bases, with 11 bases spanning the gap. Germline values: CDR1 SGHRS, CDR2 YFSETQ. Patients having uncontrolled infection, another autoimmune disease, pregnancy or lactation were not included. Findings of the study overall: Most expanded thyroid clonotypes above 0.001 also appeared in blood.

The source is a woman aged 40 to 49 with Graves' hyperthyroidism. The V and J genes are TRBV5-1 and TRBJ2-2, with no clear D. Sequenced material: blood. CDR3 amino acids: CASSLDGLGELFF. The CDR3 region has the DNA TGCGCCAGCAGCCTGGATGGCCTCGGGGAGCTGTTTTTT.